A selection of T cell receptor beta chains follows, all from one sample in a study of blood T cell repertoires in COVID-19. The data were produced by immunoSEQ multiplex PCR, yet TCRdb's version contains in-frame clones alone and is incomplete. Seen here are about 270,000 clones, around 90% observed once, and the top ten hold approximately 2%. The sequencing sample was made of PBMCs or T cells enriched from blood (not recorded which). Receptor source: a woman aged 55-70 years in a cohort exposed to, infected with or recovered from COVID-19 (not recorded which). Both conserved end residues are part of each CDR3. A D gene is named only where the DNA matches it firmly. For some rows the clone size is stated as once, few or many, or as a class when expanded; others skip it.

size	V	D	J	DNA	CDR3
once	TRBV19	.	TRBJ2-1	TGTGCCAGTAGTATCCTTGAGGCTAGCCGGCGAAATGAGCAGTTCTTC	CASSILEASRRNEQFF
once	TRBV3-1/TRBV3-2	TRBD2	TRBJ2-3	TGTGCCAGCAGCCGGGGACTAGCGGGAGTACGAGCAGATACGCAGTATTTT	CASSRGLAGVRADTQYF
once	TRBV6-2/TRBV6-3	TRBD1	TRBJ2-1	TGTGCCAGCAGTTACCCCTTTGGACAGGGCTCCTACAATGAGCAGTTCTTC	CASSYPFGQGSYNEQFF
.	TRBV9	.	TRBJ2-1	TGTGCCAGCAGCGTAGTCAGGGACTACAATGAGCAGTTCTTC	CASSVVRDYNEQFF
.	TRBV9	TRBD2	TRBJ2-1	TGTGCCAGCAGCGTAGTGTCGGGGGGGTATGAGCAGTTCTTC	CASSVVSGGYEQFF
.	TRBV28	.	TRBJ2-7	TGTGCCAGCAGTGCAGGCGGGGAGGGGGAATCCGAGCAGTACTTC	CASSAGGEGESEQYF
.	TRBV6-2/TRBV6-3	.	TRBJ2-7	TGTGCCAGCAGTTACGGGGGGAACTACTACGAGCAGTACTTC	CASSYGGNYYEQYF
.	TRBV7-9	TRBD2	TRBJ2-1	TGTGCCAGCAGCCCGGGTACGGGACTAGCGGTAAGCAATGAGCAGTTCTTC	CASSPGTGLAVSNEQFF
.	TRBV29-1	TRBD2	TRBJ2-1	TGCAGCGTTGAAACTAGCGGGAGATTCTACAATGAGCAGTTCTTC	CSVETSGRFYNEQFF
.	TRBV24-1	TRBD1	TRBJ2-3	TGTGCCACCAGTGATTTGCAAGGGGGCCCAGGCACAGATACGCAGTATTTT	CATSDLQGGPGTDTQYF
.	TRBV5-6	TRBD2	TRBJ2-1	TGTGCCAGCAGTTCATTACTAGCGGCATACTACAATGAGCAGTTCTTC	CASSSLLAAYYNEQFF
.	TRBV3-1/TRBV3-2	.	TRBJ2-7	TGTGCCAGCAGCCAGGGGGGGGCCTCTTCTAGCTCCTACGAGCAGTACTTC	CASSQGGASSSSYEQYF
.	TRBV2	.	TRBJ2-1	TGTGCCAGCAGTGCGCGGGACCCCCGACCGCAGTTCTTC	CASSARDPRPQFF
.	TRBV6-6	.	TRBJ2-7	TGTGCCAGCAGTTACTCAGCCAGGGATCCTTCCTACGAGCAGTACTTC	CASSYSARDPSYEQYF
.	TRBV7-8	TRBD2	TRBJ2-2	TGTGCCAGCAGCTACCCTTTAGGTGGAGCGGGAGAGCGGTACACCGGGGAGCTGTTTTTT	CASSYPLGGAGERYTGELFF
.	TRBV24-1	TRBD1	TRBJ1-2	TGTGCCACCAGTGACCCGGGACAGGGCCGGGCTGGCTACACCTTC	CATSDPGQGRAGYTF
.	TRBV27	.	TRBJ1-1	TGTGCCAGCAGTTTCGGGGGGTATAGCACTGAAGCTTTCTTT	CASSFGGYSTEAFF
many	TRBV7-7	.	TRBJ2-2	TGTGCTAGCAGCCGAACGACTGGAAACACCGGGGAGCTGTTTTTT	CASSRTTGNTGELFF
once	TRBV13	.	TRBJ1-2	TGTGCCAGCAGCTTAGGGGCGGGAGGTGACTATGGCTACACCTTC	CASSLGAGGDYGYTF
.	TRBV3-1/TRBV3-2	TRBD2	TRBJ2-1	TGTGCCAGCAGCCAAACTAGCGGGACAGAACAGTTCTTC	CASSQTSGTEQFF
.	TRBV19	.	TRBJ2-3	TGTGCCAGTAGTATAGACCTAGAGACAGCTAGCACAGATACGCAGTATTTT	CASSIDLETASTDTQYF
.	TRBV7-9	.	TRBJ2-7	TGTGCCAGCAGCTTAATCCAGGGATACGAGCAGTACTTC	CASSLIQGYEQYF
.	TRBV19	TRBD2	TRBJ2-2	TGTGCCAGTATCCGACTAGCGGGAGGCCCCGGGGAGCTGTTTTTT	CASIRLAGGPGELFF
.	TRBV27	TRBD2	TRBJ2-3	TGTGCCAGCAGGTCAATAGCGGGAAGGTCCACAGATACGCAGTATTTT	CASRSIAGRSTDTQYF
.	TRBV3-1/TRBV3-2	.	TRBJ1-6	TGTGCCAGCAGCCAAGAGGGAGGCGATTCACCCCTCCACTTT	CASSQEGGDSPLHF
once	TRBV5-4	TRBD1	TRBJ1-2	TGTGCCAGCAAGACAGGGGGCGCATACGTCTATGGCTACACCTTC	CASKTGGAYVYGYTF
once	TRBV7-9	TRBD1	TRBJ1-2	TGTGCCAGCAGCTTAATGACAGGGGGCGATTCAGGCTATGGCTACACCTTC	CASSLMTGGDSGYGYTF
few	TRBV7-3	.	TRBJ1-6	TGTGCCAGCAGCGACGGCCCTGCCGTGGAGTCACCCCTCCACTTT	CASSDGPAVESPLHF
.	TRBV2	.	TRBJ2-5	TGTGCCAGCAGGACAGACCAAGAGACCCAGTACTTC	CASRTDQETQYF
.	TRBV7-9	.	TRBJ1-1	TGTGCCAGCAGCTTTAAGGGAGCTGAAGCTTTCTTT	CASSFKGAEAFF
once	TRBV19	.	TRBJ2-3	TGTGCCAGTAGTATCATCGGGGGTAGTACAGATACGCAGTATTTT	CASSIIGGSTDTQYF
.	TRBV6-1	.	TRBJ1-6	TGTGCCAGCAGTGATCGGAGCTTGAATTCACCCCTCCACTTT	CASSDRSLNSPLHF
.	TRBV4-3	.	TRBJ1-2	TGCGCCAGCAGCCAAGATCCCCGCGGGGGTAACTATGGCTACACCTTC	CASSQDPRGGNYGYTF
.	TRBV9	TRBD2	TRBJ2-3	TGTGCCAGCAGCCCGCGGGAGTTTCGTACAGATACGCAGTATTTT	CASSPREFRTDTQYF
.	TRBV28	TRBD1	TRBJ2-7	TGTGCCAGCAGTTTATCCGGGACAGGGGGCTACGAGCAGTACTTC	CASSLSGTGGYEQYF
.	TRBV2	.	TRBJ2-5	TGTGCCAGCAAGGGTGGAGGGCAAGAGACCCAGTACTTC	CASKGGGQETQYF
.	TRBV7-2	TRBD2	TRBJ2-3	TGTGCCAGCAGCGAAGAAAGACTAGCGCCCTACACAGATACGCAGTATTTT	CASSEERLAPYTDTQYF